This TCR beta chain is from a study of blood T cell repertoires in COVID-19 (TCRdb year 2020). Turning to the overall study: The collaborator samples originated in the United States, Italy and Spain and spanned the acute and convalescent phases of COVID-19. The prospective study material was composed of cDNA or gDNA derived from T cells, B-cell-depleted T cells, or PBMCs. Deeply sampled blood TCRbeta repertoires from subjects exposed to, actively infected with, or recovered from COVID-19 were included in the dataset. A freely available public database, intended as a resource for researchers studying the immune response to SARS-CoV-2, is where the repertoires were released. Samples were obtained from the ongoing ImmuneRACE study (first 160 participants) and from 1,000 to 1,500 subjects provided by 6 global collaborators. Sample metadata almost always included a de-identified subject ID, COVID-19 status, age in years and sex. Where available, HLA class I and class II types were taken from metadata supplied by the sample provider and were not determined by assay-based typing.

In the prospective study, participants were roughly 18 to 95 years old, resided in about two dozen geographic areas of the United States, and were enrolled through a virtual design. To assign participants to cohorts, the prospective study relied on clinical history that participants themselves reported in a screening survey and a study questionnaire. Exposed participants had been in contact with someone with a PCR-confirmed or clinician-diagnosed COVID-19 case within 2 weeks of study entry. Each participant in the prospective study had whole blood, serum and a nasopharyngeal or oropharyngeal swab collected by mobile phlebotomists. Participants in the prospective study had the option to provide additional blood draws and questionnaires over a 2-month period. Prospective study blood samples were shipped either frozen or at room temperature before DNA extraction. The V end loses 0 bases and the J end loses 7 bases, and a stretch of 7 bases separates them. The germline V gene encodes CDR1 SEHNR and CDR2 FQNEAQ (reference sequence). The CDR3 goes from the cysteine to the phenylalanine over 13 residues. CDR3 DNA is the only sequence kept; it has 39 bases, read in frame from the first base.

TCRbeta CDR3 regions were amplified from genomic DNA using the immunoSEQ Assay, a bias-controlled multiplex PCR. The published analysis was carried out like this. The number of nucleated cells in each sample was estimated from the amplification of reference gene primers within the assay. Sequence reads were collapsed and filtered to measure the absolute abundance of every unique TCRbeta CDR3 rearrangement. For each sample, productive Simpson clonality was calculated as the square root of Simpson's diversity index over productive rearrangements. TCRdb took this table from immuneACCESS and kept in-frame rearrangements with V and J called. Such tables lack part of the clones; where checked against another copy, unresolved V genes explain under half of the gap, and the rest is unexplained. V and J calls and clone size are given by that table; D and trimming were obtained from the DNA. This sample lists about 220,000 clones; 83% were detected once. The top ten constitute 4.5% to 5% of the sample.

Here is what the overall study found, with its caveats: How much clinical and demographic metadata was included differed by source and by participant, and the metadata was provided uncurated.

To note about this clone: Its antigen has not been determined. Base qualities are not recorded, but no much larger clone differs from it by a single base. Within the sample, other DNA sequences also encode this same CDR3.

The rearrangement combines TRBV7-9 with TRBJ1-5; no D gene is confidently identified. The sequencing input was PBMCs or T cells enriched from blood (not recorded which). The source is a woman aged 50 to 65 who had been exposed to COVID-19. The CDR3 is CASSLAGGQPQHF. Read as DNA, the sequence is TGTGCCAGCAGCTTAGCAGGCGGGCAGCCCCAGCATTTT. The CDR3, completed at both ends by the reference TRBV7-9 and TRBJ1-5 genes, gives the full variable domain DTGVSQNPRHKITKRGQNVTFRCDPISEHNRLYWYRQTLGQGPEFLTYFQNEAQLEKSRLLSDRFSAERPKGSFSTLEIQRTEQGDSAMYLCASSLAGGQPQHFGDGTRLSIL.